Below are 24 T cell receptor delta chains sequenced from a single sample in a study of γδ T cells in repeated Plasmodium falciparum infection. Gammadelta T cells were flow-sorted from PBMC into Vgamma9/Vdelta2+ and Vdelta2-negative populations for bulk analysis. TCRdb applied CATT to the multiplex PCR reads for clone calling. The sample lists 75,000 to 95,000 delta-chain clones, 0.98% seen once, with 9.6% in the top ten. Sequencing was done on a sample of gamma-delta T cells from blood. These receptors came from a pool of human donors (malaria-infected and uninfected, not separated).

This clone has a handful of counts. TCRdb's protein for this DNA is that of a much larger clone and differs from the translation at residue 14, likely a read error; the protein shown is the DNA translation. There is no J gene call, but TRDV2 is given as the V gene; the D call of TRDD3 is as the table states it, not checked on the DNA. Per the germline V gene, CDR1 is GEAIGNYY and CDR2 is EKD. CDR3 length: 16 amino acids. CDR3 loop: CACDMLGDSRTDKPIF. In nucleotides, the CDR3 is TGTGCCTGTGACATGCTGGGGGATAGTAGGACCGATAAACCCATCTTT.

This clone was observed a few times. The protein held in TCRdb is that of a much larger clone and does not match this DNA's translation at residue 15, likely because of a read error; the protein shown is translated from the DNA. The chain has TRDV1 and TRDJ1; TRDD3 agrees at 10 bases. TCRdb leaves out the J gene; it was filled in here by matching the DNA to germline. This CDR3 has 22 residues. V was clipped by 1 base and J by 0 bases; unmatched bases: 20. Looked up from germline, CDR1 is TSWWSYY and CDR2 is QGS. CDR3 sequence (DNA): TGTGCTCTTGGGGAACCTGGCCTTCCTAGGTACTGGGGGATTACCTACACCGATAAACTCATCTTT. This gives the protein CALGEPGLPRYWGITYTDKLIF.

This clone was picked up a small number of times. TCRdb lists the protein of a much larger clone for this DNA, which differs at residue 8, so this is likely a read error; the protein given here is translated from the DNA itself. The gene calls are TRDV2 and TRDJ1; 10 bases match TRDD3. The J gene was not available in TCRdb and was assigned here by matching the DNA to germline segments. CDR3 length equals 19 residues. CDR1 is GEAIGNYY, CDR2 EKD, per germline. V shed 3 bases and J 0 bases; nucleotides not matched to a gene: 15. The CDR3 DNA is TGTGCCTGTGACCGGGGGATAGGGAACTGGGGGATGGACACCGATAAACTCATCTTT. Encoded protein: CACDRGIGNWGMDTDKLIF.

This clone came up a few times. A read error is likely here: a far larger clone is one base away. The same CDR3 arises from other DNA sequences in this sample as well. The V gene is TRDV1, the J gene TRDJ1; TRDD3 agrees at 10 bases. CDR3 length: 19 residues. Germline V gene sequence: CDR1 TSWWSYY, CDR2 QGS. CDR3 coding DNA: TGTGCTCTTGGAGAACGGGCGTACTGGGGGATCCCGTACACCGATAAACTCATCTTT. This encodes CALGERAYWGIPYTDKLIF.

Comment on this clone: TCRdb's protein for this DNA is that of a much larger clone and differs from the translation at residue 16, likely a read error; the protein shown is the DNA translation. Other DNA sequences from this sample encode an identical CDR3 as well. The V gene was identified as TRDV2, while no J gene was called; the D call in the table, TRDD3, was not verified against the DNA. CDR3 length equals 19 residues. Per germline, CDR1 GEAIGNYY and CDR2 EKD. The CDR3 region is CACDPLGGAPSEVDSNLIF. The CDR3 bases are TGTGCCTGTGACCCCCTGGGGGGGGCCCCTTCCGAGGTGGACAGCAACCTCATCTTT.

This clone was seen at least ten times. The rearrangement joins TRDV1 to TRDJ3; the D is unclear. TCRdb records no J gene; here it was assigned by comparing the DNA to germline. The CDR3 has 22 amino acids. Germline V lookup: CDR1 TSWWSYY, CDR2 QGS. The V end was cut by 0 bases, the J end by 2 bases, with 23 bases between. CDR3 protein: CALGELGPHGAILTWDTRQMFF. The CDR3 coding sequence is TGTGCTCTTGGGGAACTTGGACCCCACGGTGCGATCCTGACCTGGGACACCCGACAGATGTTTTTC.

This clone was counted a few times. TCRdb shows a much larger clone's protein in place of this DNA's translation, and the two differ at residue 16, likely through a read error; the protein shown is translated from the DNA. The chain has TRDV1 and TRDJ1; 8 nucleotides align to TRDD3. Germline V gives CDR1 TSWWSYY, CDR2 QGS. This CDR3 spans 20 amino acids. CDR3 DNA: TGTGCTCTTGGGGAAGTTCCGACTGGGGGTCTACGCCCTTACACCGGTAAACTCATCTTT. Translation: CALGEVPTGGLRPYTGKLIF.

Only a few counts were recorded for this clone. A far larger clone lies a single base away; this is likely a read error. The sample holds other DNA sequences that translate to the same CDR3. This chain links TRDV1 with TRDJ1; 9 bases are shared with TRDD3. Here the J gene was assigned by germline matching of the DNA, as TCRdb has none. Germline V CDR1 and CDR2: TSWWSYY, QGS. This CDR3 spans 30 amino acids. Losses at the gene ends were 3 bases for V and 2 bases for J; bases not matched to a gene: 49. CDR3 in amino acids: CALGELGTRRIRSTTGGGYSGPLFTDKLIF. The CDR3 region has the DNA TGTGCTCTTGGGGAGCTAGGGACCAGGAGAATAAGGTCTACAACAGGTGGGGGATATTCTGGCCCTCTATTTACCGATAAACTCATCTTT.

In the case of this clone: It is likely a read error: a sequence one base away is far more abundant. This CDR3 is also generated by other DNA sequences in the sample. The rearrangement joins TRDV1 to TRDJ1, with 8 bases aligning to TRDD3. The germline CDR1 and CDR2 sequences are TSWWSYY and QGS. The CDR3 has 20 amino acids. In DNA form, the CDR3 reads TGTGCTCTTGGGGAACTAAATCCCAACTACTGGGGGTGGAGAACCGATAAGCTCATCTTT. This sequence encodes CALGELNPNYWGWRTDKLIF.

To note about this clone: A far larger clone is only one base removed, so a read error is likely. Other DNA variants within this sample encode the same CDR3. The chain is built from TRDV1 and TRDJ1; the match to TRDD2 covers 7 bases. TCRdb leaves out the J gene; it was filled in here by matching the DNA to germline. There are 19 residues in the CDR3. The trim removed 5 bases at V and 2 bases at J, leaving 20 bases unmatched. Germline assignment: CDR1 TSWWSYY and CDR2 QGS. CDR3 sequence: CALGTSIPTVWEYTDKLIF. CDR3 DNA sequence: TGTGCTCTTGGGACCTCTATTCCTACAGTGTGGGAGTATACCGATAAACTCATCTTT.

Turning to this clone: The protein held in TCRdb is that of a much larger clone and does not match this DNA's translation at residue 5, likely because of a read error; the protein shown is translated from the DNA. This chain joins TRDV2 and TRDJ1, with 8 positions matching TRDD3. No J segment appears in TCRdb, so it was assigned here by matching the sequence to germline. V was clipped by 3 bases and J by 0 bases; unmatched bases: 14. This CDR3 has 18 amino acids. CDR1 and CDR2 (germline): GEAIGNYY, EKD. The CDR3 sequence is CACDALLGGPGYTDKLIF. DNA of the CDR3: TGTGCCTGTGACGCCCTACTGGGGGGTCCCGGGTACACCGATAAACTCATCTTT.

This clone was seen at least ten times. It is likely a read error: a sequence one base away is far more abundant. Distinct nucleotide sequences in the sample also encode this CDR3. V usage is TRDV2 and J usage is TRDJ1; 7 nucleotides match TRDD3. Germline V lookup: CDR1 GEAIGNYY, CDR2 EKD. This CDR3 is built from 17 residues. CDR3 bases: TGTGCCTGCGACCGGATGGGGGGATCTCCGGGCACCGACAAACTCATCTTT. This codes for CACDRMGGSPGTDKLIF.

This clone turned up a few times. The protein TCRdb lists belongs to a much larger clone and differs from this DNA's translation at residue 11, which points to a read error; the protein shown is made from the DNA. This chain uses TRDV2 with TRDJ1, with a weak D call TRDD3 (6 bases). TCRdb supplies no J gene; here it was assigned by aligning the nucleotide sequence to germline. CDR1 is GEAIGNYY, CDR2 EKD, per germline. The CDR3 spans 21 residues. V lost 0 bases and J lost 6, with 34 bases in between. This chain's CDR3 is CACDTVYVGDHRGLATHKLIF. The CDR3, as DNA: TGTGCCTGTGACACCGTGTACGTAGGGGATCACCGAGGGTTAGCGACTCATAAACTCATCTTT.

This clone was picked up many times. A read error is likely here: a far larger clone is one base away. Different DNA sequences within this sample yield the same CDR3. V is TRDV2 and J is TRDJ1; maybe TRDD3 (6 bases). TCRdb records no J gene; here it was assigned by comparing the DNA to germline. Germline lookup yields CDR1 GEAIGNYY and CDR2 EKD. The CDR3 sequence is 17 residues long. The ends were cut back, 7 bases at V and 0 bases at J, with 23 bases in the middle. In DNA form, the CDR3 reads TGTGCCTGCGACCCCTGGGGCCCGGGGGCCTACACCGATAAACTCATCTTT. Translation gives CACDPWGPGAYTDKLIF.

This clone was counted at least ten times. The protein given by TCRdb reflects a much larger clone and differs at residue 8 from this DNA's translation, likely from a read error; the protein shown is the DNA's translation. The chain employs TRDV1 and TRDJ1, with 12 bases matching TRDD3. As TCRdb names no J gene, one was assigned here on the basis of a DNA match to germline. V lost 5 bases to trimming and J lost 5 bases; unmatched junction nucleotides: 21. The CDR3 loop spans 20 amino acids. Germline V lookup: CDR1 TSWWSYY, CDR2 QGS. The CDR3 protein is CALGISFSLGDTVGLDKLIF. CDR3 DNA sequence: TGTGCTCTTGGGATATCCTTCTCCCTGGGGGATACGGTGGGGCTTGATAAACTCATCTTT.

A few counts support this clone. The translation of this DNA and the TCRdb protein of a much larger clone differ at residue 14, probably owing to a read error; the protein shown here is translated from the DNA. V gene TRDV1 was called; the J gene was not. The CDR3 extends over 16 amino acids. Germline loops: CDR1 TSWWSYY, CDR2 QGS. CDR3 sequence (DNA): TGTGCTCTTGGGACCATGCTGGCCTATCGTTTCGATAAACCCATCTTT. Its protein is CALGTMLAYRFDKPIF.

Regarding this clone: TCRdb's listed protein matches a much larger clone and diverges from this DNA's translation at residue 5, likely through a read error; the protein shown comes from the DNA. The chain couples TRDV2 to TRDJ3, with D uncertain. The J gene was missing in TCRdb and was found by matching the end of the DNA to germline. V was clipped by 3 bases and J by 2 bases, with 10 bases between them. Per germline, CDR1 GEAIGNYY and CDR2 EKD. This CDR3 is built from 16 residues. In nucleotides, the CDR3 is TGTGCCTGTGACCGCCCCAACGCCTGGGACACCCGACAGATGTTTTTC. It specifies CACDRPNAWDTRQMFF.

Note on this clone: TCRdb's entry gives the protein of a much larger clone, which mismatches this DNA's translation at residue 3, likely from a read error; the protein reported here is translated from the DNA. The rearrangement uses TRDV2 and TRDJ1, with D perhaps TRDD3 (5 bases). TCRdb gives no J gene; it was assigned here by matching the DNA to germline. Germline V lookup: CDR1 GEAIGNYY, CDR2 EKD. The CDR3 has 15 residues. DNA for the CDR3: TGTGCCCGTGACCGCAATACGCGTTTAGCCGATAAACTCATCTTT. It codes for CARDRNTRLADKLIF.

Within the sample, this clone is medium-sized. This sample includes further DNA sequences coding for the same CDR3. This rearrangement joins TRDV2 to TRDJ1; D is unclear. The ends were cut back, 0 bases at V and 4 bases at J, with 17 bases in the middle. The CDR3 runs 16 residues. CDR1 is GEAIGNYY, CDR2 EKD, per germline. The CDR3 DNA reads TGTGCCTGTGACACCGTGGTCCGATCACCAGGCGATAAACTCATCTTT. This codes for CACDTVVRSPGDKLIF.

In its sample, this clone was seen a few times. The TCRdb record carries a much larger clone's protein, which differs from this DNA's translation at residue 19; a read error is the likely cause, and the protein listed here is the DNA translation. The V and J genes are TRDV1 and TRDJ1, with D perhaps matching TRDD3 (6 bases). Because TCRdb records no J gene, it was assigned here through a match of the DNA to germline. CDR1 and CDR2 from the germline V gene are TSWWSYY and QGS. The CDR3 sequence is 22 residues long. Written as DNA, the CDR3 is TGTGCTCTTGGGGAACCGACGTTGGGGTGGGGGTCACTAGAAGAGGACACCGATAGACTCATCTTT. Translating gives CALGEPTLGWGSLEEDTDRLIF.

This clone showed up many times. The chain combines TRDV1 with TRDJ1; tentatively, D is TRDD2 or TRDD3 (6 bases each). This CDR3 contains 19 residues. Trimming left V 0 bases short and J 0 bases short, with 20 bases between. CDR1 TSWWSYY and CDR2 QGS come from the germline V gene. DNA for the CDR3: TGTGCTCTTGGGGAACTCCTGTCCTACCCGGGGGACAACACCGATAAACTCATCTTT. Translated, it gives CALGELLSYPGDNTDKLIF.

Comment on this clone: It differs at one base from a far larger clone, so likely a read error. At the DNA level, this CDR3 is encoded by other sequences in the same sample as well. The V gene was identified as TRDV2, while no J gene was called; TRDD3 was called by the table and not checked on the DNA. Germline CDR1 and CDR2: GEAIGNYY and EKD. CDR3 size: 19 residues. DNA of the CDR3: TGTGCCTGTGTCGGAAGGGTTGGGGGATACCAGCCCCCCACCGATAAACTCATTTTT. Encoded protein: CACVGRVGGYQPPTDKLIF.

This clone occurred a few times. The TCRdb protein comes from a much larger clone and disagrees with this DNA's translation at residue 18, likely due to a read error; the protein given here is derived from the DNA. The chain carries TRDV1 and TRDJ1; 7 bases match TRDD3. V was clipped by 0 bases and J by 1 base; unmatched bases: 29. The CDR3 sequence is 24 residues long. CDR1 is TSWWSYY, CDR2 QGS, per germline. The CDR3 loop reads CALGELGAGYFPLGGGTCTDKLIF. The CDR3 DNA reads TGTGCTCTTGGGGAACTAGGAGCGGGCTATTTTCCCCTTGGTGGGGGAACGTGCACCGATAAACTCATCTTT.

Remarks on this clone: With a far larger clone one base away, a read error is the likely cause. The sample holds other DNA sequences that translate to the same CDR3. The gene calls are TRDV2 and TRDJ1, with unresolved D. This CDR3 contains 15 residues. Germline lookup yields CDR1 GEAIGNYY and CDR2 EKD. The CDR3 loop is CACDTLLATTDKLIF. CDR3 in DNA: TGTGCCTGTGACACCCTGCTAGCCACCACCGATAAACTAATCTTT.